Described below is a single T cell receptor (beta chain) sequence and its context. Antigen: not known. This record belongs to a study of blood T cells in healthy people across ages. The study's findings and limits: The study could not conclusively compare naive and antigen-experienced cells, given its unsorted PBMCs. Strong correlation existed between TCR beta diversity and naive T cell percentage.

CDR1 is DFQATT, CDR2 SNEGSKA, per germline (reference sequence). V lost 6 bases to trimming and J lost 6 bases; unmatched junction nucleotides: 7. This CDR3 has 12 residues. A sample-barcoded 5' primer and a J-beta primer mix were used in a second PCR of roughly 7 to 12 cycles. MiXCR, run by TCRdb on the 5' RACE reads, gives a single entry per CDR3 protein. The table includes around 1,000,000 distinct CDR3 sequences, approximately 25% detected once. The same sample was also used in a study of T cells of mothers and their children. That report notes: In the second PCR, M1S primer introduced barcodes and 2-4 random bases.

V gene TRBV20-1 combines with J gene TRBJ1-2; 7 bases agree with TRBD1. The receptor's source is a girl aged 2-10 years in good health. Sequenced input: blood. Written as DNA, the CDR3 is TGCAGTGCGGGCGGGACAGACGATGGCTACACCTTC. Translating it yields CSAGGTDDGYTF.